A single sample is the source of the 21 T cell receptor beta chains below, sequenced in a study of cytomegalovirus exposure and HLA in healthy donors. 13 Jbeta primers and 60 Vbeta primers were used for the PCR. TCRdb's copy holds only in-frame clones and misses some; the assay was immunoSEQ multiplex PCR. The sample has some 150,000 clones, 75% to 85% seen once. The source material was PBMCs. The receptors were sampled from a human donor in good health.

V gene TRBV25-1 combines with J gene TRBJ1-3, with TRBD1 matching 7 bases. The CDR3 totals 14 residues. Germline CDR1 is MGHDK and CDR2 is SYGVNS. Trimming removed 4 bases from V and 4 bases from J; junction bases left unmatched: 4. This CDR3 reads CASSGQGVGNTIYF. The CDR3 DNA follows: TGTGCCAGCAGTGGACAGGGAGTAGGAAACACCATATATTTT.

This clone appeared a single time. The chain couples TRBV6-1 to TRBJ2-7; 7 nucleotides line up with TRBD2. This CDR3 is built from 14 residues. V lost 4 bases, J lost 3 bases, and 6 bases stayed unmatched. CDR1 and CDR2 (germline): MNHNS, SASEGT. CDR3 nucleotide sequence: TGTGCCAGCAGTGCCGTTGCGGGAGTCTACGAGCAGTACTTC. Its translation: CASSAVAGVYEQYF.

The V gene is TRBV28, the J gene TRBJ2-1; a weak D match, TRBD2 (6 bases). CDR3 length equals 11 residues. In germline, CDR1 is MDHEN, CDR2 SYDVKM. V was trimmed by 10 bases and J by 13 bases, leaving 17 bases between them. The CDR3 nucleotides are TGTGCCATCCCTCATGGGGGGAAACAGTTCTTC. This encodes CAIPHGGKQFF.

The CDR3 loop is CASSFGLAWPSDTQYF. The CDR3 DNA reads as TGTGCCAGCAGCTTCGGACTAGCGTGGCCCTCAGATACGCAGTATTTT. The rearrangement joins TRBV11-2 to TRBJ2-3, with 9 bases matching TRBD2. CDR1 is SGHAT, CDR2 FQNNGV, per germline. V shed 3 bases, J shed 4 bases, and the junction held 8 bases outside the gene matches. This CDR3 spans 16 amino acids.

This clone is a singleton in its sample. CDR3 sequence reads: CASSLLAGFSTDTQYF. The CDR3 DNA follows: TGTGCCAGCAGCTTACTAGCGGGCTTTAGCACAGATACGCAGTATTTT. This chain uses TRBV7-2 with TRBJ2-3; 8 nucleotides line up with TRBD2. Looked up from germline, CDR1 is SGHTA and CDR2 is FQGNSA. The CDR3 has 16 amino acids. Unmatched junction bases numbered 4, after V lost 2 bases and J lost 0 bases.

This rearrangement joins TRBV7-9 to TRBJ1-1, with TRBD1 as a possible D gene (5 bases). Germline CDR1 reads SEHNR; CDR2 reads FQNEAQ (reference sequence). The germline V and J ends were trimmed by 3 bases and 1 base, with 9 bases remaining between them. The length of the CDR3 is 14 residues. This chain's CDR3 is CASSLGGKNTEAFF. As DNA, the CDR3 is TGTGCCAGCAGCTTGGGGGGAAAGAACACTGAAGCTTTCTTT.

The V and J genes are TRBV10-2 and TRBJ2-7; the D is unclear. V lost 5 bases and J lost 4, with 9 bases in between. The CDR3 has 12 amino acids. Germline CDR1 WSHSY, CDR2 SAAADI. This chain's CDR3 is CASSYPQYEQYF. CDR3 nucleotides: TGCGCCAGCAGTTATCCTCAGTACGAGCAGTACTTC.

The gene calls are TRBV5-1 and TRBJ2-7; a weak D match, TRBD2 (6 bases). Germline V gene data show CDR1 as SGHRS and CDR2 as YFSETQ. CDR3 length equals 14 residues. V was clipped by 3 bases and J by 2 bases, with 12 bases between them. The CDR3, as DNA: TGCGCCAGCAGCTGGAGCGGGCCCACCTACGAGCAGTACTTC. The encoded protein is CASSWSGPTYEQYF.

A single count supports this clone. The chain carries TRBV29-1 and TRBJ2-2; D call uncertain. Trimming stripped 5 bases from V and 3 bases from J, with 10 bases between. The CDR3 has 13 residues. Germline CDR1 SQVTM, CDR2 ANQGSEA. This CDR3 is CSVSTRYTGELFF. The DNA for the CDR3 is TGCAGCGTTTCCACCAGATACACCGGGGAGCTGTTTTTT.

This clone was counted once. This chain links TRBV5-1 with TRBJ2-1; 7 nucleotides agree with TRBD2. The V gene's germline CDR1 is SGHRS and CDR2 YFSETQ. The CDR3 has 15 amino acids. The trim removed 4 bases at V and 3 bases at J, leaving 7 bases unmatched. The CDR3 sequence is CASSRAGEYYNEQFF. The CDR3 bases are TGCGCCAGCAGCAGGGCGGGGGAGTACTACAATGAGCAGTTCTTC.

This sequence joins TRBV28 and TRBJ1-1, with TRBD1 matching 7 bases. The CDR3 covers 22 residues. CDR1 and CDR2 (germline): MDHEN, SYDVKM. The V and J ends lost 7 bases and 0 bases, in that order; junction bases with no gene match: 29. CDR3 nucleotide sequence: TGTGCCAGCACTCCTCTCGACAGGGCCAGCGCGGAGGGCGGATTTGTGAACACTGAAGCTTTCTTT. As protein: CASTPLDRASAEGGFVNTEAFF.

Note on this clone: A junction end diverges from the germline sequence, so it may reflect a read error. The chain employs TRBV7-2 and TRBJ2-1; 9 nucleotides agree with TRBD1. This CDR3 comprises 11 residues. CDR1 and CDR2 from the germline V gene are SGHTA and FQGNSA. The CDR3 nucleotides are TGTGCCAGCAGCTTGGGGACAGGGCAGATCTTC. Amino acids: CASSLGTGQIF.

The rearrangement joins TRBV6-1 to TRBJ2-7; TRBD1 aligns across 7 bases. The junction had 6 bases not matched to a gene; V was cut back by 7 bases and J by 3 bases. Germline V CDR1 and CDR2: MNHNS, SASEGT. There are 13 residues in the CDR3. Here the CDR3 DNA reads TGTGCCAGCACCCAGGACAGGCTCTACGAGCAGTACTTC. It translates to CASTQDRLYEQYF.

V is TRBV10-3 and J is TRBJ2-2; D might be TRBD2 (5 bases). This CDR3 contains 15 residues. V shed 10 bases and J shed 0 bases, with 15 bases lying between them. Germline V lookup: CDR1 ENHRY, CDR2 SYGVKD. CDR3 nucleotide sequence: TGTGCCACCCTTTCCAAGCGGACGAACACCGGGGAGCTGTTTTTT. Translating gives CATLSKRTNTGELFF.

This clone occurred once. This CDR3 is CAWGGTTDTQYF. For the CDR3, the DNA is TGTGCCTGGGGCGGGACCACAGATACGCAGTATTTT. This chain links TRBV30 with TRBJ2-3; D might be TRBD2 (6 bases). V dropped 5 bases and J dropped 2 bases, with 8 bases sitting between them. Germline V gene data show CDR1 as GTSNPN and CDR2 as SVGIG (reference sequence). This CDR3 is built from 12 residues.

The rearrangement joins TRBV7-2 to TRBJ2-3; D gene ambiguous. Trimming pared 6 bases from V and 0 bases from J, leaving 19 bases between. Germline assignment: CDR1 SGHTA and CDR2 FQGNSA. This CDR3 has 17 residues. The CDR3 reads CASSPRGVFSSTDTQYF. The CDR3 DNA sequence: TGTGCCAGCAGTCCTCGTGGAGTGTTCTCTAGCACAGATACGCAGTATTTT.

This chain joins TRBV6-6 and TRBJ1-5, with a weak D call TRBD1 (6 bases). This CDR3 comprises 12 residues. V was cut by 9 bases and J by 1 base, with 7 bases left in between. The germline V gene has CDR1 MNHNY and CDR2 SVGAGI (reference sequence). The CDR3 loop reads CASGQSNQPQHF. DNA of the CDR3: TGTGCCAGTGGACAGAGCAATCAGCCCCAGCATTTT.

The chain recombines TRBV27 with TRBJ2-6, with no clear D. Trimming removed 5 bases from V and 0 bases from J, with 8 bases in between. CDR3 length equals 15 residues. Per the germline V gene, CDR1 is MNHEY and CDR2 is SMNVEV (reference sequence). CDR3 protein: CASSQRSSGANVLTF. CDR3 nucleotide sequence: TGTGCCAGCAGTCAACGGAGCTCTGGGGCCAACGTCCTGACTTTC.

The chain employs TRBV7-8 and TRBJ1-4; TRBD1 is a possible D gene (5 bases). Per germline, CDR1 SGHVS and CDR2 FQNEAQ. Trimming pared 6 bases from V and 2 bases from J, leaving 13 bases between. CDR3 length equals 15 residues. The CDR3 bases are TGTGCCAGCAGTTCAACCGACAGTACTAATGAAAAACTGTTTTTT. It specifies CASSSTDSTNEKLFF.

This chain links TRBV27 with TRBJ2-2; 10 bases line up with TRBD2. The germline gives CDR1 MNHEY, CDR2 SMNVEV (reference sequence). The CDR3 is 19 amino acids. The junction had 14 bases not matched to a gene; V was cut back by 0 bases and J by 7 bases. The CDR3: CASSLSTVWIAGGGGELFF. The CDR3 nucleotides are TGTGCCAGCAGTTTATCCACAGTATGGATAGCGGGAGGAGGCGGGGAGCTGTTTTTT.

V is TRBV10-3 and J is TRBJ2-5; no clear D gene. V shed 0 bases and J shed 6 bases, with 14 bases lying between them. Looked up from germline, CDR1 is ENHRY and CDR2 is SYGVKD. The CDR3 sequence is 15 residues long. The CDR3 nucleotides read TGTGCCATCAGTGAGTCAACGACACCCAGCCAGACCCAGTACTTC. It codes for CAISESTTPSQTQYF.